A single sample is the source of the 14 T cell receptor beta chains below, sequenced in a study of T cell changes during pregnancy in multiple sclerosis (dated by TCRdb to about 2019). The library was obtained by the immunoSEQ multiplex PCR assay. Held by TCRdb, this immuneACCESS table contains in-frame sequences only and omits some clones. Under half of the omission traces to an unresolved V gene where checked; the cause of the rest is unknown. This sample holds 58,000 or so clones; around 89% were observed only once. Around 1.8% of the sample is in the top ten clones. The source material was peripheral blood, sampled after pregnancy. Receptor source: a female donor with multiple sclerosis, enrolled in a pregnancy study.

The chain combines TRBV12-5 with TRBJ1-1; the D is unclear. The V gene lost 4 bases and the J gene lost 1 base, with 10 bases spanning the gap. The CDR3 contains 14 residues. The germline V gene has CDR1 LGHNT and CDR2 FRNRAP. The CDR3: CASGSLATNTEAFF. DNA of the CDR3: TGTGCTAGTGGTTCCCTAGCCACGAACACTGAAGCTTTCTTT.

The rearrangement uses TRBV6-6 and TRBJ2-7; D may be TRBD1 (6 bases). The CDR3 spans 13 residues. Trimming took off 5 bases at V and 5 bases at J, with 13 bases between the two ends. CDR1 is MNHNY, CDR2 SVGAGI, per germline (reference sequence). The CDR3 here is CASSTGRYDEQYF. DNA for the CDR3: TGTGCCAGCAGTACAGGGAGATACGACGAGCAGTACTTC.

The V call is TRBV15, the J call TRBJ2-7; TRBD1 aligns across 8 bases. J gave up 5 bases and V 3 bases, and 12 bases lay outside the gene matches. This CDR3 comprises 16 residues. Germline V gene lookup returns CDR1 LNHNV and CDR2 YYDKDF (reference sequence). CDR3 in amino acids: CATSSGKTGELNEQYF. Here the CDR3 DNA reads TGTGCCACCAGCAGCGGGAAGACAGGGGAGTTAAACGAGCAGTACTTC.

V gene TRBV5-6 combines with J gene TRBJ1-4; D uncertain. Between the trimmed V and J ends, which lost 0 bases and 3 bases, there was a span of 9 bases. The CDR3 spans 15 residues. Germline CDR1 reads SGHDT; CDR2 reads YYEEEE. CDR3 loop: CASSLGWGANEKLFF. Here the CDR3 DNA reads TGTGCCAGCAGCTTGGGTTGGGGAGCTAATGAAAAACTGTTTTTT.

The chain carries TRBV7-3 and TRBJ2-1; 9 bases match TRBD2. J lost 4 bases, V lost 5 bases, and 6 bases had no gene match. This CDR3 has 15 residues. Germline V gives CDR1 SGHTA, CDR2 FQGTGA. CDR3 sequence reads: CASSETSGLYNEQFF. The CDR3 region has the DNA TGTGCCAGCAGCGAAACTAGCGGGCTTTACAATGAGCAGTTCTTC. Looking up the rest from reference TRBV7-3 and TRBJ2-1 gives the full variable domain: GAGVSQTPSNKVTEKGKYVELRCDPISGHTALYWYRQSLGQGPEFLIYFQGTGAADDSGLPNDRFFAVRPEGSVSTLKIQRTERGDSAVYLCASSETSGLYNEQFFGPGTRLTVL.

CDR3 protein: CASSTTAGKRSYEQYF. CDR3 DNA sequence: TGTGCCAGCAGCACCACCGCAGGGAAAAGAAGCTACGAGCAGTACTTC. The rearrangement uses TRBV5-4 and TRBJ2-7, with D maybe TRBD1 (5 bases). The CDR3 has 16 residues. CDR1 is SGHNT and CDR2 is YYREEE in the germline V gene (reference sequence). V was clipped by 4 bases and J by 3 bases, with 20 bases between them.

This sequence joins TRBV30 and TRBJ1-3; 7 bases agree with TRBD1. The V gene end was trimmed by 5 bases and the J gene end by 0 bases; junction bases not matched to a gene: 16. Germline loops: CDR1 GTSNPN, CDR2 SVGIG (reference sequence). The CDR3 extends over 18 amino acids. CDR3 coding DNA: TGTGCCTGGGCGAGAACAGGGGCCGCGAGATTCTCTGGAAACACCATATATTTT. Its protein product is CAWARTGAARFSGNTIYF. The entire variable domain, with the rest obtained from reference TRBV30 and TRBJ1-3, is as follows: SQTIHQWPATLVQPVGSPLSLECTVEGTSNPNLYWYRQAAGRGLQLLFYSVGIGQISSEVPQNLSASRPQDRQFILSSKKLLLSDSGFYLCAWARTGAARFSGNTIYFGEGSWLTVV.

The chain carries TRBV30 and TRBJ2-2, with 7 bases fitting TRBD1. The CDR3 consists of 16 residues. Germline V gene data show CDR1 as GTSNPN and CDR2 as SVGIG (reference sequence). After removal of 4 bases from V and 1 base from J, the junction contained 9 bases not matched to a gene. This chain's CDR3 is CAWIDDRALNTGELFF. CDR3 in DNA: TGTGCCTGGATTGATGACAGGGCCCTGAACACCGGGGAGCTGTTTTTT.

V and J are TRBV9 and TRBJ2-7, with TRBD1 matching over 7 bases. This CDR3 contains 14 residues. Germline CDR1 is SGDLS and CDR2 is YYNGEE. V trimming: 4 bases; J trimming: 4 bases; junction bases outside the gene matches: 8. The CDR3, as DNA: TGTGCCAGCAGCCCGAACCCGACAGGGTACGAGCAGTACTTC. This gives the protein CASSPNPTGYEQYF.

The V gene is TRBV6-4, the J gene TRBJ2-3; D not certain. Trimming pared 4 bases from V and 2 bases from J, leaving 7 bases between. The germline CDR1 and CDR2 sequences are MRHNA and SNTAGT. This CDR3 is 13 amino acids long. The CDR3 reads CASSAGNTDTQYF. The CDR3 DNA follows: TGTGCCAGCAGTGCAGGAAACACAGATACGCAGTATTTT.

The rearrangement links TRBV19 to TRBJ1-5, with 7 bases matching TRBD1. The CDR3 sequence is 16 residues long. The V segment lost 3 bases and the J segment 0 bases; nucleotides outside the gene matches: 5. Germline V gene data show CDR1 as LNHDA and CDR2 as SQIVND (reference sequence). CDR3 in DNA: TGTGCCAGTAGTATCCAGGACAGGTCTAGCAATCAGCCCCAGCATTTT. Its translation: CASSIQDRSSNQPQHF.

The chain joins TRBV28 to TRBJ1-1; TRBD1 is a possible D gene (5 bases). Trimming removed 11 bases from V and 3 bases from J, with 13 bases in between. CDR3 length equals 12 residues. Germline V gene data show CDR1 as MDHEN and CDR2 as SYDVKM. The CDR3 loop reads CAAYRTDTEAFF. CDR3 nucleotide sequence: TGTGCCGCTTACAGGACGGACACTGAAGCTTTCTTT.

The gene calls are TRBV5-4 and TRBJ1-3; possible D gene TRBD1, 5 bases. V lost 4 bases and J lost 4, with 6 bases in between. Looked up from germline, CDR1 is SGHNT and CDR2 is YYREEE (reference sequence). The CDR3 is 12 amino acids. CDR3 loop: CASSRQGNTIYF. CDR3 nucleotides: TGTGCCAGCAGCCGACAGGGAAACACCATATATTTT.

The V call is TRBV5-4, the J call TRBJ2-7; 8 nucleotides match TRBD1. The CDR3 spans 16 residues. V lost 0 bases and J lost 0; bases outside the gene matches: 5. Germline CDR1 SGHNT, CDR2 YYREEE (reference sequence). The CDR3 nucleotides read TGTGCCAGCAGCTTGGGACAGGGGAGATCCTCCTACGAGCAGTACTTC. Its protein product is CASSLGQGRSSYEQYF.